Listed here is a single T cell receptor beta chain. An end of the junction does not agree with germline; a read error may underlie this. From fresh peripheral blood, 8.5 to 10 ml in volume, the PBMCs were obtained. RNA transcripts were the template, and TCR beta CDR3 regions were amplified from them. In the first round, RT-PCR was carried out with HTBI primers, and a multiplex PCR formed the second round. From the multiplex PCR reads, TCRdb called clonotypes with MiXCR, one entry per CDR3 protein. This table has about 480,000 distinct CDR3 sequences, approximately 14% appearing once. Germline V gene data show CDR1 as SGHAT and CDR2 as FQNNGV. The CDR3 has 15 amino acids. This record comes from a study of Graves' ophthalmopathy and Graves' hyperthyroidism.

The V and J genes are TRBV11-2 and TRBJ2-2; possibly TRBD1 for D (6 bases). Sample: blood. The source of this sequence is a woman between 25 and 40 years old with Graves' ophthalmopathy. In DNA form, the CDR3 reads TGTACCAGCAGCTCATTACAGGGAAATATCGGGGAGCTGTTTTTT. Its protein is CTSSSLQGNIGELFF.